Listed below are T cell receptor beta chains from one sample, sequenced in a study of T cell changes during pregnancy in multiple sclerosis. Using immunoSEQ multiplex PCR, the repertoire was profiled, and TCRdb retains in-frame clones only, with some absent. Here the sample spans 29,000 or so clones, 85% to 95% being singletons. The sequencing used CD8+ T cells from peripheral blood mononuclear cells, collected before pregnancy. These receptors were obtained from a female donor with multiple sclerosis, enrolled in a pregnancy study. The CDR3 runs from the conserved cysteine through the conserved F or W. D genes are given only for firm matches. Size is stated for part of the rows, as once, few or many counts, or as a class when the clone is expanded.

TGTGCCAGCAGCTTAGACCCGGGGACTGAAGCTTTCTTT CASSLDPGTEAFF TRBJ1-1 TRBV7-9 NA NA
TGTGCCAGCAGTTTAGGACAGGGGGCGCGTGGAAACACCATATATTTT CASSLGQGARGNTIYF TRBJ1-3 TRBV28 TRBD1 NA
TGTGCCAGCAGCGGGCGGACGGGGAGATGGGGGGAGCTGTTTTTT CASSGRTGRWGELFF TRBJ2-2 TRBV9 NA NA
TGTGCCAGCAGCCCGGGGACAGGATGGACCGGGGAGCTGTTTTTT CASSPGTGWTGELFF TRBJ2-2 TRBV5-4 TRBD1 NA
TGTGCCAGCAGCCCCGAGAGCGCGGGCGACCCCTATGGCTACACCTTC CASSPESAGDPYGYTF TRBJ1-2 TRBV6-4 NA NA
TGTGCCAGCAGCCATCGGGACAGAGTAAGTCCGGGTGACTATGGCTACACCTTC CASSHRDRVSPGDYGYTF TRBJ1-2 TRBV7-9 TRBD1 NA
TGTGCCAGCAGCTTAAGAGCGGGAGTTTCTCACCCCTACAATGAGCAGTTCTTC CASSLRAGVSHPYNEQFF TRBJ2-1 TRBV7-8 TRBD2 NA
TGTGCCAGCAGGCTAGCGGGAGCCAGCACAGATACGCAGTATTTT CASRLAGASTDTQYF TRBJ2-3 TRBV27 TRBD2 NA
TGCGCCAGCGCCGACAGCTACAATGAGCAGTTCTTC CASADSYNEQFF TRBJ2-1 TRBV4-1 NA NA
TGTGCCAGCAGCTTAGTAGGTCTAGCGGGGGGCCGGGAGACCCAGTACTTC CASSLVGLAGGRETQYF TRBJ2-5 TRBV7-6 TRBD2 NA
TGTGCCAGCAGTTCCGGGACTAGCGGGGGGAACAATGAGCAGTTCTTC CASSSGTSGGNNEQFF TRBJ2-1 TRBV27 TRBD2 NA
TGTGCCAGCAGCCAGGGGGGCAATCAGCCCCAGCATTTT CASSQGGNQPQHF TRBJ1-5 TRBV9 TRBD1 NA
TGCGCCAGCAGCCTAAATCGGGACACCAATCAGCCCCAGCATTTT CASSLNRDTNQPQHF TRBJ1-5 TRBV4-3 NA once
TGTGCCAGTAGGAGGTGGGACAGGGGGTTTGGAGAGACCCAGTACTTC CASRRWDRGFGETQYF TRBJ2-5 TRBV2 TRBD1 NA
TGCGCCAGCAGCCAAGATTTGAGGGAAGAAGCTTTCTTT CASSQDLREEAFF TRBJ1-1 TRBV4-3 NA NA
TGTGCCAGCAGCGTAGTCAGGGGGCGGAGCGGAGATTACAATGAGCAGTTCTTC CASSVVRGRSGDYNEQFF TRBJ2-1 TRBV9 TRBD1 NA
TGTGCCAGCAGCGTGACTAGCGGGGGGGGGATCACAGATACGCAGTATTTT CASSVTSGGGITDTQYF TRBJ2-3 TRBV11-2 TRBD2 NA
TGTGCCAGCAGCCGACGGACAGGGAAGGTTGAGCAGTACTTC CASSRRTGKVEQYF TRBJ2-7 TRBV5-4 TRBD1 few
TGTGCCAGTAGTATTAGTGCAGGGAACACTGAAGCTTTCTTT CASSISAGNTEAFF TRBJ1-1 TRBV19 NA NA
TGTGCCAGCAGCTTAGCGTGGGGGGACAGGGTTTTTTTCACTGAAGCTTTCTTT CASSLAWGDRVFFTEAFF TRBJ1-1 TRBV7-2 TRBD1 NA
TGTGCCACCAGCGGGTTTGGACAGGCCGCCTCCTACGAGCAGTACTTC CATSGFGQAASYEQYF TRBJ2-7 TRBV15 TRBD1 NA
TGTGCCAGCAGTGAATCAGGGGGGCTCACTGAAGCTTTCTTT CASSESGGLTEAFF TRBJ1-1 TRBV2 TRBD1 NA
TGTGCCAGCAGTTTATCCTTGGACAGGCGCTACGAGCAGTACTTC CASSLSLDRRYEQYF TRBJ2-7 TRBV27 TRBD1 NA
TGTGCCAGCAGTGATGAGGTGCTTAATGAAAAACTGTTTTTT CASSDEVLNEKLFF TRBJ1-4 TRBV2 NA NA
TGTGCCAGCAGCCCCAGGGATCAGCCCCAGCATTTT CASSPRDQPQHF TRBJ1-5 TRBV2 NA NA
TGTGCCTGTCTTGAGGGCTTGAGCACTGAAGCTTTCTTT CACLEGLSTEAFF TRBJ1-1 TRBV30 NA NA
TGCGCCAGCAGTCGGACAGGGGAAAACTATGGCTACACCTTC CASSRTGENYGYTF TRBJ1-2 TRBV4-3 TRBD1 NA
TGTGCCAGCAGCCCCCGGGACAGGGAGTACGAGCAGTACTTC CASSPRDREYEQYF TRBJ2-7 TRBV9 TRBD1 NA
TGTGCCAGCAGTAAAACAGGGGAGGGCACAGATACGCAGTATTTT CASSKTGEGTDTQYF TRBJ2-3 TRBV6-4 NA once
TGCGCCAGCAGCCAAGAAGGGACAGGTCTTTACGAGCAGTACTTC CASSQEGTGLYEQYF TRBJ2-7 TRBV4-1 TRBD1 NA
TGTGCCAGCAGCGTAGGGGGCAGCCGGGCCGGGGAGCAGTACTTC CASSVGGSRAGEQYF TRBJ2-7 TRBV9 NA NA
TGTGCCAGCAGTTTCGGACAGGGAATGAATGGCTACACCTTC CASSFGQGMNGYTF TRBJ1-2 TRBV27 TRBD1 NA
TGTGCCAGCAGTAATACAGGGGAAGGTTATGGCTACACCTTC CASSNTGEGYGYTF TRBJ1-2 TRBV6-5 TRBD1 NA
TGTGCCAGCAGCTTAGGACTAACTAATGAAAAACTGTTTTTT CASSLGLTNEKLFF TRBJ1-4 TRBV5-6 NA NA
TGTGCCAGCAGAAAGGACAGGGCAATCCAAGAGACCCAGTACTTC CASRKDRAIQETQYF TRBJ2-5 TRBV28 TRBD1 NA
TGTGCCACCTGGGACAGCTATAGCAATCAGCCCCAGCATTTT CATWDSYSNQPQHF TRBJ1-5 TRBV28 TRBD1 NA
TGTGCCACCAGCAGCCTCTCGACAGGCAACGAGCAGTACTTC CATSSLSTGNEQYF TRBJ2-7 TRBV15 NA NA
TGTGCCAGCAGCTTAGCGGGACAGGTCTATGGCTACACCTTC CASSLAGQVYGYTF TRBJ1-2 TRBV7-9 TRBD1 NA
TGTGCCAGCAGCTCCCTCGGTGAGCGGGGGTTACTCCAAGAGACCCAGTACTTC CASSSLGERGLLQETQYF TRBJ2-5 TRBV7-9 TRBD2 NA
TGTGCCAGCACACCGGGACAGGGGTTATTTGGAGAGACCCAGTACTTC CASTPGQGLFGETQYF TRBJ2-5 TRBV28 TRBD1 NA
TGTGCCAGCAGCCCCCAGACAGGGGGAGTGTCTGGAAACACCATATATTTT CASSPQTGGVSGNTIYF TRBJ1-3 TRBV7-9 TRBD1 NA
TGTGCCAGCAGTTCAGAACGACGGCGGAACAATGAGCAGTTCTTC CASSSERRRNNEQFF TRBJ2-1 TRBV27 NA NA
TGCGCCAGCAGCTTAGTGGTGGCCGGGGATACGCAGTATTTT CASSLVVAGDTQYF TRBJ2-3 TRBV5-1 NA NA